This T cell receptor (beta chain) came from a study of shared T cell receptors in the human thymus. Here immunoSEQ multiplex PCR was the method, and the copy in TCRdb shows in-frame clones only, minus some. Of 700,000 to 750,000 clones listed, approximately 83% are singletons. These data also formed part of another study, on human thymus T cells. Per that study: Thymic tissue was derived from resections collected during corrective heart surgery. What related research reported was that thymic repertoires overlapped highly among unrelated individuals.

The sequence derives from a girl under three years old with a congenital heart defect. The sample taken for sequencing was thymocytes.

The CDR3 loop reads CASSTPTGMNTEAFF. The DNA of the CDR3 is TGTGCCAGCAGTACACCGACAGGCATGAACACTGAAGCTTTCTTT. This sequence joins TRBV6-5 and TRBJ1-1; D may be TRBD1 (6 bases). This CDR3 contains 15 residues. From germline, CDR1 is MNHEY and CDR2 SVGAGI. Trimming removed 5 bases from V and 0 bases from J, with 13 bases in between.